The next 13 T cell receptor beta chains were all read from a single sample in a study of molecular identifiers for immune sequencing clone quantification. TCRdb reprocessed the PCR reads with MiXCR, giving one entry per CDR3 protein. The table has 85,000 to 130,000 distinct CDR3 sequences, 36% seen once. Sequences were obtained from naive CD8+ T cells from blood, with Jurkat cell RNA spiked in. Subset of the sample: FACS-sorted CD8+CD4-CCR7+CD45RA+ naive T cells. The receptors originated from a human donor in good health. Some libraries in this study had Jurkat cell RNA spiked in.

Note on this clonotype: Lacking the conserved final phenylalanine or tryptophan, this CDR3 likely reflects a read error. The genes are TRBV12-3 or TRBV12-4 and TRBJ2-7, with TRBD1 matching 8 bases. After removal of 6 bases from V and 6 bases from J, the junction contained 13 bases not matched to a gene. There are 15 residues in the CDR3. The CDR3 DNA reads as TGTGCCAGCAGCCCAGGACAGGGATCCTTCCGCGAGCAGTACTCC. It codes for CASSPGQGSFREQYS.

With respect to this clonotype: A much larger clone lies one base from this, so it may be a read error. The J gene is TRBJ2-2, the V gene TRBV18, with 10 bases identical to TRBD1. This CDR3 spans 16 amino acids. The germline V gene encodes CDR1 KGHSH and CDR2 LQKENI. In DNA form, the CDR3 reads TGTGCCAGCTCACTGTCGGGACAGGGGCCGAACGGGGTGCTGTTTTTT. Encoded protein: CASSLSGQGPNGVLFF.

This clonotype occurred many times. This chain links TRBV4-3 with TRBJ2-1, with 11 positions matching TRBD2. Losses at the gene ends were 3 bases for V and 7 bases for J; bases not matched to a gene: 8. The CDR3 loop spans 16 amino acids. Germline CDR1 LGHNA, CDR2 YSLEER. The DNA for the CDR3 is TGCGCCAGCAGCCAGGTACTAGCGGGAGTTATGAATGAGCAGTTCTTC. The encoded protein is CASSQVLAGVMNEQFF.

The chain recombines TRBV7-9 with TRBJ2-1, with 8 bases fitting TRBD2. Unmatched junction bases numbered 10, after V lost 9 bases and J lost 3 bases. From germline, CDR1 is SEHNR and CDR2 FQNEAQ (reference sequence). This CDR3 comprises 15 residues. Here the CDR3 DNA reads TGTGCCAGTAGCCAGAGCGGGAGCGGCTACAATGAGCAGTTCTTC. Translation: CASSQSGSGYNEQFF.

The rearrangement links TRBV28 to TRBJ2-4, with 8 bases that match TRBD1. CDR1 is MDHEN and CDR2 is SYDVKM in the germline V gene. The CDR3 length is 19 residues. Losses at the gene ends were 8 bases for V and 0 bases for J; bases not matched to a gene: 18. CDR3 coding DNA: TGTGCCAGCTCCCACGGGGCGGGACAGGAAATTCTAGCCAAAAACATTCAGTACTTC. This translates into CASSHGAGQEILAKNIQYF. The full variable domain, its missing parts supplied by reference TRBV28 and TRBJ2-4, is DVKVTQSSRYLVKRTGEKVFLECVQDMDHENMFWYRQDPGLGLRLIYFSYDVKMKEKGDIPEGYSVSREKKERFSLILESASTNQTSMYLCASSHGAGQEILAKNIQYFGAGTRLSVL.

This clonotype was seen more than once but under ten times. The genes are TRBV10-2 and TRBJ2-3; D is uncertain. The CDR3 sequence is 14 residues long. Germline assignment: CDR1 WSHSY and CDR2 SAAADI. The V end was cut by 2 bases, the J end by 0 bases, with 6 bases between. This CDR3 reads CASSEDPSTDTQYF. DNA of the CDR3: TGCGCCAGCAGTGAGGACCCTAGCACAGATACGCAGTATTTT.

This clonotype showed up many times. The V and J genes are TRBV5-6 and TRBJ2-7; D is perhaps TRBD1 (6 bases). This CDR3 comprises 14 residues. Germline V gene sequence: CDR1 SGHDT, CDR2 YYEEEE. V lost 4 bases and J 2 bases, leaving 13 bases between the germline ends. The CDR3 coding sequence is TGTGCCAGCAGCCGGACAGCGACCCCCTACGAGCAGTACTTC. This encodes CASSRTATPYEQYF.

This chain connects TRBV4-3 to TRBJ2-5; D is ambiguous. Germline values: CDR1 LGHNA, CDR2 YSLEER. Trimming took 2 bases from V and 4 from J, leaving 17 bases between them. The CDR3 has 16 amino acids. The CDR3 protein is CASSQYTARTPETQYF. CDR3 sequence (DNA): TGCGCCAGCAGCCAATACACGGCGAGAACCCCAGAGACCCAGTACTTC.

This clonotype has ten or more counts. The V and J genes are TRBV28 and TRBJ2-7, with D tentatively TRBD1 (5 bases). The CDR3 length is 15 residues. V was cut by 6 bases and J by 2 bases, with 17 bases left in between. CDR1 and CDR2 from the germline V gene are MDHEN and SYDVKM. CDR3 coding DNA: TGTGCCAGCAGCGCGCAGGGCCTAGGGCCCTACGAGCAGTACTTC. Translation gives CASSAQGLGPYEQYF. Combining the CDR3 with reference TRBV28 and TRBJ2-7 gives the whole variable domain DVKVTQSSRYLVKRTGEKVFLECVQDMDHENMFWYRQDPGLGLRLIYFSYDVKMKEKGDIPEGYSVSREKKERFSLILESASTNQTSMYLCASSAQGLGPYEQYFGPGTRLTVT.

This clonotype was found many times. This sequence joins TRBV28 and TRBJ2-4; possible D gene TRBD1, 6 bases. Germline CDR1 is MDHEN and CDR2 is SYDVKM. The ends were cut back, 2 bases at V and 8 bases at J, with 16 bases in the middle. The length of the CDR3 is 15 residues. The CDR3 protein is CASSLGTSRDDIQYF. DNA of the CDR3: TGTGCCAGCAGTTTAGGGACAAGCCGGGATGACATTCAGTACTTC.

The chain uses TRBV5-1 and TRBJ2-7; possible D gene TRBD1, 6 bases. V lost 0 bases and J 5 bases, leaving 18 bases between the germline ends. This CDR3 contains 16 residues. Looked up from germline, CDR1 is SGHRS and CDR2 is YFSETQ. The CDR3 here is CASSLGAGVFPNEQYF. CDR3 DNA: TGCGCCAGCAGCTTGGGGGCAGGGGTGTTCCCCAACGAGCAGTACTTC.

Turning to this clonotype: A junction boundary mismatches the germline segment, possibly from a read error. The chain links TRBV11-2 to TRBJ1-4; the match to TRBD1 covers 9 bases. The CDR3 runs 15 residues. Germline V gene data show CDR1 as SGHAT and CDR2 as FQNNGV. Here the CDR3 DNA reads TGTGCCAGCAGCTTTCGGACAGGGGTAGTGGAAAAACTGTATTTT. Translation gives CASSFRTGVVEKLYF.

This clonotype was picked up many times. The chain recombines TRBV20-1 with TRBJ2-3, with TRBD2 matching 10 bases. Germline CDR1 reads DFQATT; CDR2 reads SNEGSKA (reference sequence). The ends lost 6 bases at V and 1 base at J; junction bases unmatched: 7. The CDR3 spans 15 residues. CDR3 bases: TGCAGTGCCACCCTAGCGGGAGTTGGCACAGATACGCAGTATTTT. This codes for CSATLAGVGTDTQYF.